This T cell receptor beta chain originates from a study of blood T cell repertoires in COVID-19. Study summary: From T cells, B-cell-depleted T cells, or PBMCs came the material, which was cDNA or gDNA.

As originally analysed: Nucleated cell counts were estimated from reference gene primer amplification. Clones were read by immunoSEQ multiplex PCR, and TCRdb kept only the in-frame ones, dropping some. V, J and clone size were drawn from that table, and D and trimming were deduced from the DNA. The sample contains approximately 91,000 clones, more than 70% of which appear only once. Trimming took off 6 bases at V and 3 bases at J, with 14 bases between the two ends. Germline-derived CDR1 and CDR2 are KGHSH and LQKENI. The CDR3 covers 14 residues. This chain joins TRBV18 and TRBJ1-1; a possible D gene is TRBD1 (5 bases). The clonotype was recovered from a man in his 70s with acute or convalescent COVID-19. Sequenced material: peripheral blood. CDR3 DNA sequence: TGTGCCAGCTCGCCAACCTCGACAGACACTGAAGCTTTCTTT. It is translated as CASSPTSTDTEAFF.